A single sample is the source of the 2 T cell receptor beta chains below, sequenced in a study of shared clonotypes between healthy human individuals. TCRdb's table, derived via immunoSEQ multiplex PCR, lists solely in-frame clones and lacks some. The sample comprises roughly 2,300,000 clones, just under 95% of which are singletons, and 0.37% rests with the top ten. Sequenced input: naive CD4+ T cells from PBMCs. The subset is: CD45RA+ positively selected. Source of these receptors: a man in his late teens or twenties in good health. Some clones in this sample may be carry-over from other donors' samples.

The gene calls are TRBV6-5 and TRBJ2-1; TRBD2 is a possible D gene (5 bases). This CDR3 region has 13 residues. V was shortened by 2 bases and J by 6 bases, with 8 bases between the two germline ends. Germline CDR1 is MNHEY and CDR2 is SVGAGI. The CDR3 region is CASSYNGGNEQFF. The DNA for the CDR3 is TGTGCCAGCAGTTACAACGGAGGCAATGAGCAGTTCTTC.

On this clone: Other DNA sequences in this specimen translate into the identical CDR3. The chain uses TRBV10-3 and TRBJ2-5; D gene ambiguous. Germline values: CDR1 ENHRY, CDR2 SYGVKD. Deletions cut 0 bases from V and 2 bases from J, with 7 bases between. The CDR3 is 14 amino acids. The CDR3 spells CAISESNRQETQYF. CDR3 nucleotide sequence: TGTGCCATCAGTGAGTCCAACAGACAAGAGACCCAGTACTTC.